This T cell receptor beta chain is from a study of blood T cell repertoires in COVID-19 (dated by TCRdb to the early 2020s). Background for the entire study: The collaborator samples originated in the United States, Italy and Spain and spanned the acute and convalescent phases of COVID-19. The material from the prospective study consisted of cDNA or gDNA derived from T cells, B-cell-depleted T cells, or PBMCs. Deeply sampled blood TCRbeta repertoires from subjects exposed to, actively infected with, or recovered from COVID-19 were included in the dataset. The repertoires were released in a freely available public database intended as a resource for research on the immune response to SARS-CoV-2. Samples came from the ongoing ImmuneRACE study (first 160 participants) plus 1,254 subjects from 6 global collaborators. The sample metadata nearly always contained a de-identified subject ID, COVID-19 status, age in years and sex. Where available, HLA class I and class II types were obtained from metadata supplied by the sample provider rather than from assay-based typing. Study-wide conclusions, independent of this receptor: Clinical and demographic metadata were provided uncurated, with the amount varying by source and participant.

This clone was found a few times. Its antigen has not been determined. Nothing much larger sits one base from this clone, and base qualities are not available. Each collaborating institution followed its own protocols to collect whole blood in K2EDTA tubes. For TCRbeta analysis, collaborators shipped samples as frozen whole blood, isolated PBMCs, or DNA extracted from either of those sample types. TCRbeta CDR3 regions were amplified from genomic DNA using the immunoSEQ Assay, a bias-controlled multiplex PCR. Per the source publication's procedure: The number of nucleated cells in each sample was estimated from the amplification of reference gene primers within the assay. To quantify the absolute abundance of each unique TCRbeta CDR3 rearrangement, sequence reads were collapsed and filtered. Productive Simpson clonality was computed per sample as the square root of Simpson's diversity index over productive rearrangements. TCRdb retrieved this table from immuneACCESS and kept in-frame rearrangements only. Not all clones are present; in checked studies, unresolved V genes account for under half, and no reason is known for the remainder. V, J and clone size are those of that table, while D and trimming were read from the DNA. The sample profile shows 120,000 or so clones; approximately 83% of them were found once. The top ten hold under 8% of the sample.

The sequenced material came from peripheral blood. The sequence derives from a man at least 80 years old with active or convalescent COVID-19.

The sequence in DNA is TGTGCCAGCAGTTCAGCCGGGACAGGGTATGGCTACACCTTC. It translates as CASSSAGTGYGYTF. The chain employs TRBV27 and TRBJ1-2; TRBD1 agrees with 9 junctional bases. The germline V end is reduced by 4 bases and the J end by 5 bases; junction bases left unmatched: 5. From the germline V gene (reference sequence), CDR1 is MNHEY and CDR2 is SMNVEV. Reading from cysteine to phenylalanine, the CDR3 counts 14 amino acids. The entry retains the CDR3 DNA only, 42 bases that are in frame from base 1.